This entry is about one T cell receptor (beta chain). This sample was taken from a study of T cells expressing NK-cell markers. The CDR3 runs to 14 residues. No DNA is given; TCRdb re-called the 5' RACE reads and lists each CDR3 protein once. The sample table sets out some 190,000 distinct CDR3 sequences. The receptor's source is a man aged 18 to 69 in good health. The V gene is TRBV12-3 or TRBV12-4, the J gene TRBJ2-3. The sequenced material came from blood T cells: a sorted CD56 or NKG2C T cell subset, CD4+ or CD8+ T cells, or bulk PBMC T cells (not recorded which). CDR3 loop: CASSFSGATDTQYF.